These 19 T cell receptor beta chains were sequenced from one sample in a study of T cell responses to AZD1222 COVID-19 vaccine. The table came from immunoSEQ multiplex PCR; TCRdb's copy has only in-frame clones and leaves some out. The table lists over 50,000 clones, about four fifths of them singletons, with under 7.5% in the top ten. The specimen was peripheral blood, collected on day 0 of AZD1222 vaccination. These receptor sequences come from an adult in good health.

V gene TRBV28 combines with J gene TRBJ1-1, with a tentative D call TRBD1 (6 bases). Trimming stripped 7 bases from V and 4 bases from J, with 13 bases between. CDR1 MDHEN and CDR2 SYDVKM come from the germline V gene. The CDR3 is made up of 13 amino acids. The CDR3 protein is CASTRVRGTEAFF. The CDR3 bases are TGTGCCAGCACCAGGGTCAGGGGCACTGAAGCTTTCTTT.

The chain joins TRBV7-2 to TRBJ1-5; D is ambiguous. CDR1 is SGHTA, CDR2 FQGNSA, per germline. The CDR3 sequence is 14 residues long. Trimming removed 3 bases at V and 0 bases at J, with 6 bases between. In DNA, the CDR3 is TGTGCCAGCAGCTTCGATAGTAGCAATCAGCCCCAGCATTTT. Translating gives CASSFDSSNQPQHF. Looking up the rest from reference TRBV7-2 and TRBJ1-5 gives the full variable domain: GAGVSQSPSNKVTEKGKDVELRCDPISGHTALYWYRQSLGQGLEFLIYFQGNSAPDKSGLPSDRFSAERTGGSVSTLTIQRTQQEDSAVYLCASSFDSSNQPQHFGDGTRLSIL.

In this sample, this clone turned up a few times. Other nucleotide sequences in the sample specify the same CDR3. V and J are TRBV7-6 and TRBJ2-7; D could derive from TRBD1 or TRBD2 (5 bases each). Per germline, CDR1 SGHVS and CDR2 FNYEAQ. V lost 6 bases and J lost 2, with 14 bases in between. The CDR3 consists of 14 residues. The CDR3 DNA sequence: TGTGCCAGCAGTTCAAGGGACCGCACCTACGAGCAGTACTTC. It encodes CASSSRDRTYEQYF.

This clone was counted a single time. This chain joins TRBV3-1 (or the pseudogene TRBV3-2) and TRBJ1-4, with 7 bases that match TRBD1. There are 16 residues in the CDR3. V gave up 0 bases and J gave up 5 bases; unmatched junction bases: 6. The germline gives CDR1 LGHDT, CDR2 YNNKEL (reference sequence). For the CDR3, the DNA is TGTGCCAGCAGCCAAGATCAGGGGACAGTAAATGAAAAACTGTTTTTT. Amino acids: CASSQDQGTVNEKLFF.

This rearrangement joins TRBV5-1 to TRBJ1-6; 8 nucleotides agree with TRBD1. Germline trimming cut 5 bases from V and 10 bases from J; bases unmatched to any gene: 8. CDR1 is SGHRS and CDR2 is YFSETQ in the germline V gene. This CDR3 is 14 amino acids long. The CDR3 reads CASSTTGGESPLHF. The CDR3 coding sequence is TGCGCCAGCAGTACTACAGGGGGAGAATCACCCCTCCACTTT.

The chain is built from TRBV2 and TRBJ2-3, with unresolved D. V lost 4 bases to trimming and J lost 2 bases, with 13 bases between them. The CDR3 is 15 residues long. Germline-derived CDR1 and CDR2 are SNHLY and FYNNEI. The CDR3 sequence: CASSVDDAFTDTQYF. The CDR3 DNA follows: TGTGCCAGCAGTGTCGATGACGCATTCACAGATACGCAGTATTTT.

This clone came up once. CDR3 residues: CASSIDRENEQFF. In DNA, the CDR3 is TGTGCCAGTAGTATAGATCGGGAGAATGAGCAGTTCTTC. The chain links TRBV19 to TRBJ2-1; maybe TRBD2 (6 bases). Germline lookup yields CDR1 LNHDA and CDR2 SQIVND (reference sequence). The V end was cut by 0 bases, the J end by 7 bases, with 7 bases between. This CDR3 is built from 13 residues.

The chain recombines TRBV4-3 with TRBJ2-5; D remains unclear. Germline V CDR1 and CDR2: LGHNA, YSLEER. The CDR3 has 15 residues. Trimming took 1 base from V and 0 from J, leaving 9 bases between them. The CDR3 nucleotides read TGCGCCAGCAGCCAAGTATTTGCGTACCAAGAGACCCAGTACTTC. Amino acids: CASSQVFAYQETQYF.

The CDR3 bases are TGTGCCAGCGGAAAGGGGGGGGAGGAAAAACTGTTTTTT. It specifies CASGKGGEEKLFF. V gene TRBV28 combines with J gene TRBJ1-4, with a possible D match to TRBD1 (6 bases). Trimming shortened V by 8 bases and J by 8 bases, and 15 bases separated the two germline ends. This CDR3 is 13 amino acids long. Germline CDR1 MDHEN, CDR2 SYDVKM.

The CDR3 DNA sequence: TGTGCCTGGAGTGTCCTCGACGGGGGGGCCCAGCATTTT. Protein product: CAWSVLDGGAQHF. This sequence joins TRBV30 and TRBJ1-5, with D tentatively TRBD1 (5 bases). V lost 0 bases to trimming and J lost 11 bases, with 14 bases between them. Per the germline V gene, CDR1 is GTSNPN and CDR2 is SVGIG (reference sequence). The CDR3 consists of 13 residues.

The CDR3 region has the DNA TGCGCCAGCAGCACGGGACAGGGGGCCGGGGAGCTGTTTTTT. Amino acids: CASSTGQGAGELFF. The chain combines TRBV5-1 with TRBJ2-2, with 11 bases lining up with TRBD1. V shed 4 bases and J 6 bases; nucleotides not matched to a gene: 2. The CDR3 covers 14 residues. Looked up from germline, CDR1 is SGHRS and CDR2 is YFSETQ.

The gene calls are TRBV20-1 and TRBJ2-1; D not resolved. The CDR3 is made up of 15 amino acids. The ends were cut back, 6 bases at V and 5 bases at J, with 20 bases in the middle. The germline V gene encodes CDR1 DFQATT and CDR2 SNEGSKA (reference sequence). The CDR3 nucleotides read TGCAGTGCAAGTAGAGCCGCGGACGGACACAATGAGCAGTTCTTC. Amino acids: CSASRAADGHNEQFF.

CDR3 residues: CASSIDQGRDTQYF. The CDR3 DNA follows: TGTGCCAGTAGTATAGATCAGGGTAGGGATACGCAGTATTTT. The V and J genes are TRBV19 and TRBJ2-3; a weak D match, TRBD1 (5 bases). V lost 0 bases, J lost 6 bases, and 10 bases lay in between. The germline V gene encodes CDR1 LNHDA and CDR2 SQIVND (reference sequence). The CDR3 has 14 residues.

The rearrangement joins TRBV29-1 to TRBJ1-1; 10 positions agree with TRBD1. V was clipped by 2 bases and J by 5 bases; unmatched bases: 8. Germline V lookup: CDR1 SQVTM, CDR2 ANQGSEA. The CDR3 covers 15 residues. The CDR3 DNA is TGCAGCGTTGAACCCGTGGACAGGGGGGAAACTGAAGCTTTCTTT. It encodes CSVEPVDRGETEAFF.

This sequence joins TRBV12-5 and TRBJ1-3; no firm D call. The CDR3 is made up of 13 amino acids. The V gene lost 6 bases and the J gene lost 3 bases, with 9 bases spanning the gap. Germline values: CDR1 LGHNT, CDR2 FRNRAP. Here the CDR3 reads CASGSGLGNTIYF. The CDR3 DNA reads TGTGCTAGTGGCTCCGGACTTGGAAACACCATATATTTT.

The chain employs TRBV18 and TRBJ1-5; D not certain. Trimming removed 1 base at V and 3 bases at J, with 10 bases between. The germline V gene encodes CDR1 KGHSH and CDR2 LQKENI. The CDR3 is 15 residues long. CDR3 in DNA: TGTGCCAGCTCACCACAAGCGGGGAACAATCAGCCCCAGCATTTT. Protein product: CASSPQAGNNQPQHF.

This clone came up once. The rearrangement links TRBV28 to TRBJ1-2; 8 nucleotides match TRBD1. V trimming: 6 bases; J trimming: 7 bases; junction bases outside the gene matches: 13. CDR1 and CDR2 (germline): MDHEN, SYDVKM. The CDR3 runs 15 residues. The CDR3 nucleotides are TGTGCCAGCAGCAGTCAGGGGGCCTCATATTTTGGCTACACCTTC. It encodes CASSSQGASYFGYTF.

This chain links TRBV29-1 with TRBJ1-1; D might be TRBD1 (6 bases). The ends were cut back, 6 bases at V and 5 bases at J, with 22 bases in the middle. Germline V CDR1 and CDR2: SQVTM, ANQGSEA. This CDR3 comprises 15 residues. CDR3 nucleotides: TGCAGCGTCGCCTCCGGATGGGGGCTGGAAACTGAAGCTTTCTTT. Its translation: CSVASGWGLETEAFF.

The chain couples TRBV4-2 to TRBJ2-5; D might be TRBD2 (6 bases). The V gene's germline CDR1 is LGHNA and CDR2 YNFKEQ. The CDR3 sequence is 14 residues long. V was trimmed by 0 bases and J by 2 bases, leaving 7 bases between them. CDR3 in amino acids: CASSQERGQETQYF. The CDR3 DNA sequence: TGTGCCAGCAGCCAAGAGCGGGGACAAGAGACCCAGTACTTC.